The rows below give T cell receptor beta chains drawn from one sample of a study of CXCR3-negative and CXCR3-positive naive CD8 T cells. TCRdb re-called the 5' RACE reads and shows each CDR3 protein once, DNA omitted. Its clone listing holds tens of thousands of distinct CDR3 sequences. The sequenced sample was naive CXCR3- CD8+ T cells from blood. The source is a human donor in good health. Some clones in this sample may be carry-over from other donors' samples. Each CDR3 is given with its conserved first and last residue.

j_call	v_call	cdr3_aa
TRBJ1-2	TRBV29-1	CSVPDRGTNYGYTF
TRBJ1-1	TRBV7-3	CASSPLGGGAATEAFF
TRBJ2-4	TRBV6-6	CASSGQKNIQYF
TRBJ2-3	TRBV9	CASSVDDPAPSRDTQYF
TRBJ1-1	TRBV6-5	CASSYSTGHTEAFF
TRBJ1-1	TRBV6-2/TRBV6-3	CASGSFHRGTEAFF
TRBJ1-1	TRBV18	CASSPTDSEAFF
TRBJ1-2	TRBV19	CASSTTPYGYTF
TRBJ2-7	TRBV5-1	CASSSKAPTPYDEQYF
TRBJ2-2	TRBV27	CASSLSGGQGNTGELFF
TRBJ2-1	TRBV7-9	CASSLEQLSYNEQFF
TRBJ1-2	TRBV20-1	CSARVDGAQIYGYTF
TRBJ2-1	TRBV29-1	CSVELGSGRADNEQFF
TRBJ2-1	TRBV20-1	CSARGGFDNEQFF
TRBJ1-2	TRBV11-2	CASSPWAGSEGYTF
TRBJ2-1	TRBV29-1	CSVEGWRRRWNEQFF
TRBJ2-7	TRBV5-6	CASSLEGLSYEQYF
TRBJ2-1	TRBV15	CATSNYRGLGNEQFF
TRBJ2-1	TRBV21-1	CASFKPGTIKVDEQFF
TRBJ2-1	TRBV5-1	CASSFFDSSSYNEQFF
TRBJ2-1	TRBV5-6	CASSFLGSPEQFF
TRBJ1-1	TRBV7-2	CASSLVGSGGNTEAFF
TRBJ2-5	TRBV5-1	CASSLGVGQDQETQYF
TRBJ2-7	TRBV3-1	CASSQEGTGSFEQYF
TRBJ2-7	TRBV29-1	CSVVRERDEQYF
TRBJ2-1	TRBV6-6	CASTTGPNEQFF
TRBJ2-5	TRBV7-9	CASSSPSGGTYEETQYF
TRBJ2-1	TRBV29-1	CSALNPGDEQFF
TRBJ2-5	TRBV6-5	CASSYSGIPQETQYF
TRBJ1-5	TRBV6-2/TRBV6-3	CASNLRGQGTNQPQHF
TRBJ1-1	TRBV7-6	CASSPGMMNTEALF
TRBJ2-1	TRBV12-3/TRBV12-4	CASSARDGYNEQFF
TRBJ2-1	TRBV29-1	CSVHSGGGDPSYNEQFF
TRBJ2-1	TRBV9	CASSVVASLTDEQFF
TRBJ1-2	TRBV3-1	CASSQDLADYGYTF
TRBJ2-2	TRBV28	CASSSLAGALTGELFF
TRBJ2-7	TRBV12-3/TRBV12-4	CASSSEGLVQYF
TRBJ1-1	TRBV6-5	CASSYSHESNTEAFF
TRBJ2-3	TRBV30	CAWSKGQGSDTQYF
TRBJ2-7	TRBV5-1	CASSLTLAEVSYEQYF
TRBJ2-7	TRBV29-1	CSVAITGSDEQYF
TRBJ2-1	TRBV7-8	CASSTQVNSYNEQFF
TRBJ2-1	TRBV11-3	CASSAPGGLYNEQFF
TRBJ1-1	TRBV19	CASSIFSGDTEAFF
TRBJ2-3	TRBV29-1	CSVLDPLGHTDTQYF
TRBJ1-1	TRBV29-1	CSVEDIAGNTEAFF